The following is a TCR beta chain sequence with its context. Its matching antigen is unknown. This record comes from a study of T cells after yellow fever vaccination. Making TCR cDNA involved 5'RACE template switching, which added UMIs and a universal primer site. A single record per CDR3 protein comes from TCRdb applying MiXCR to the 5' RACE reads. The top ten hold more than 15% of the sample, which has some 350,000 distinct CDR3 sequences, under 14% seen once. Study-level results: Although most clonotypes did not, a small share appeared in both CD4 and CD8 compartments. Abundant clonotypes (contaminants from the bulk population) could be present in FACS-sorted repertoires.

V lost 4 bases and J lost 7; bases outside the gene matches: 10. The germline CDR1 and CDR2 sequences are DFQATT and SNEGSKA (reference sequence). The CDR3 sequence is 15 residues long. The sequencing here drew on PBMCs, taken on the day of the first yellow fever vaccination. This TCR was recovered from a man aged 18 to 29 who received the YFV17D yellow fever vaccine. The chain carries TRBV20-1 and TRBJ1-4; 9 bases are shared with TRBD1. The CDR3 DNA follows: TGCAGTGCTAAAAAGCCGGGACAGGGAACTGAAAAACTGTTTTTT. This sequence encodes CSAKKPGQGTEKLFF.